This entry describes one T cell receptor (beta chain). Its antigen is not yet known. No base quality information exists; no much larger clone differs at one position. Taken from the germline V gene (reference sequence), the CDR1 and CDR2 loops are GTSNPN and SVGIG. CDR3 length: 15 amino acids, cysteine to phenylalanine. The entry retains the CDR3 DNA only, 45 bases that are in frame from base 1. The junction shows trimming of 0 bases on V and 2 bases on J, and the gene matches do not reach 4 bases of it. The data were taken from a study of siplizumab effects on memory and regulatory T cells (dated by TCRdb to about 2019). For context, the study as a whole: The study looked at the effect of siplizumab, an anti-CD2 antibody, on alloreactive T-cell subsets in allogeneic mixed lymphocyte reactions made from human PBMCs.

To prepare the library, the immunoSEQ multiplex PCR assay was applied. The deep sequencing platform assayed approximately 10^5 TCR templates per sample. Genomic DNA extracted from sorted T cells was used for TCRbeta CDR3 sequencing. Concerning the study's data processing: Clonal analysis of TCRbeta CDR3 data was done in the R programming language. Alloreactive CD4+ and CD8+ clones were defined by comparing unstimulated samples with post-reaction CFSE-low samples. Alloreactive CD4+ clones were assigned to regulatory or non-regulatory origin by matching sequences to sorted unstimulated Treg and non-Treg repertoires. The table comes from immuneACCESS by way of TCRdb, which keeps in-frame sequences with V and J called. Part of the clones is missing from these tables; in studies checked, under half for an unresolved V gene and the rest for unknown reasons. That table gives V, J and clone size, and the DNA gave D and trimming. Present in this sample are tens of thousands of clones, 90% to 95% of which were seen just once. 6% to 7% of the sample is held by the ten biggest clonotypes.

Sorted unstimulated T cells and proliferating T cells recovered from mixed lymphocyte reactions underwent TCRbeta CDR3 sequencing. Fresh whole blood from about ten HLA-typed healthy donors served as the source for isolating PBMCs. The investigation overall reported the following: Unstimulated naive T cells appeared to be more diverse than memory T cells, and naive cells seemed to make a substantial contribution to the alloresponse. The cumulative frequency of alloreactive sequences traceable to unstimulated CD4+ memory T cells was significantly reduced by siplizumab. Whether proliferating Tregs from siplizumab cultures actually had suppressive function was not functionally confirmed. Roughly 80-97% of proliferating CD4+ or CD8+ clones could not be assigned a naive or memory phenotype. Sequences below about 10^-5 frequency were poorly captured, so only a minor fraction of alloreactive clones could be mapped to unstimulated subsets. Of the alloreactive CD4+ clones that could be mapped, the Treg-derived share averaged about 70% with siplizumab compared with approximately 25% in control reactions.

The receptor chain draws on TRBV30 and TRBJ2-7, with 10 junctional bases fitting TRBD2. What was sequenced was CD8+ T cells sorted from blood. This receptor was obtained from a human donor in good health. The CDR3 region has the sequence CAWSVLAGLTYEQYF. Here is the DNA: TGTGCCTGGAGTGTACTAGCGGGACTAACCTACGAGCAGTACTTC.